The rows below give T cell receptor beta chains drawn from one sample of a study of blood T cell repertoires in COVID-19. Libraries were prepared by immunoSEQ multiplex PCR; TCRdb keeps only in-frame clonotypes and omits some of them. Of approximately 180,000 clones listed, 87% are singletons. Sequences were obtained from peripheral blood. These receptors were obtained from a woman aged 50 to 60 with acute or convalescent COVID-19. Both conserved end residues are part of each CDR3. A D gene is named only where the DNA matches it firmly. Clone sizes are given selectively: once, few, many, or a class where the clone is expanded.

TRBD2	TRBV15	once	TRBJ2-3	TGTGCCACCAGCAGAGCACTAGCGGATCGCACAGATACGCAGTATTTT	CATSRALADRTDTQYF
.	TRBV6-5	.	TRBJ1-6	TGTGCCAGCACCCTACAGGGAATGTCACCCCTCCACTTT	CASTLQGMSPLHF
.	TRBV10-2	.	TRBJ2-7	TGCGCCAGCAGTGAGAGGACAATCGGAGTAGACTACGAGCAGTACTTC	CASSERTIGVDYEQYF
TRBD1	TRBV20-1	.	TRBJ1-1	TGCAGTGCTAAAGACAGGGGAGAGGCTTTCTTT	CSAKDRGEAFF
TRBD2	TRBV6-5	.	TRBJ2-7	TGTGCCAATGCGGCTAGCGGCTCCTACGAGCAGTACTTC	CANAASGSYEQYF
TRBD1	TRBV13	.	TRBJ2-6	TGTGCCAGCAGCACCTGGGACAGGGCCAGCTCTGGGGCCAACGTCCTGACTTTC	CASSTWDRASSGANVLTF
.	TRBV4-3	.	TRBJ2-3	TGCGCCAGCAGCCATCCGGAGGCAGATACGCAGTATTTT	CASSHPEADTQYF
.	TRBV9	.	TRBJ2-1	TGTGCCAGCAGCGCTGGGCAGGGCGGCGAGCAGTTCTTC	CASSAGQGGEQFF
.	TRBV11-2	.	TRBJ1-2	TGTGCCAGCAGCTTCGCCCATTACAGGGTAGACTATGGCTACACCTTC	CASSFAHYRVDYGYTF
TRBD2	TRBV5-1	.	TRBJ2-1	TGCGCCAGCAGTCGGACTAGCGGGGGGGCCTACAATGAGCAGTTCTTC	CASSRTSGGAYNEQFF
.	TRBV10-3	.	TRBJ2-7	TGTGCCATCAGTCGGATTGGGGGCGACGGGATAAACGAGCAGTACTTC	CAISRIGGDGINEQYF
TRBD1	TRBV13	.	TRBJ1-4	TGTGCCAGCAGCGAGACCGGGACAGGGACTGAAAAACTGTTTTTT	CASSETGTGTEKLFF
.	TRBV30	.	TRBJ1-1	TGTGCCTGGGGGGCAGGGCCGAACACTGAAGCTTTCTTT	CAWGAGPNTEAFF
.	TRBV7-9	.	TRBJ2-1	TGTGCCAGCAGCTTAGTGGTGAGGGACAATGAGCAGTTCTTC	CASSLVVRDNEQFF
.	TRBV19	few	TRBJ2-3	TGTGCCAGTAGTTCCTTACAGGAGATCACAGATACGCAGTATTTT	CASSSLQEITDTQYF
.	TRBV30	.	TRBJ1-1	TGTGCCTGGGCCCAGAGCAAGGGGTATCTTGAAGCTTTCTTT	CAWAQSKGYLEAFF
.	TRBV2	.	TRBJ1-1	TGTGCCAGCAGGGGAGGCGGGGCTGAAGCTTTCTTT	CASRGGGAEAFF
.	TRBV4-3	.	TRBJ1-5	TGCGCCAGCAGCCAAGACAGGGGAAGCAATCAGCCCCAGCATTTT	CASSQDRGSNQPQHF
TRBD2	TRBV5-4	.	TRBJ2-1	TGTGCCAGCAGCTTGGAGGCTAGCGGGAGCAATGAGCAGTTCTTC	CASSLEASGSNEQFF
.	TRBV5-1	.	TRBJ2-7	TGCGCCAGCAGCTTGGGAGACAGCGCCTACGAGCAGTACTTC	CASSLGDSAYEQYF
TRBD1	TRBV18	.	TRBJ1-6	TGTGCCAGCTCACCACGGACAGGGCAAAATTCACCCCTCCACTTT	CASSPRTGQNSPLHF
TRBD1	TRBV5-4	.	TRBJ1-1	TGTGCCAGCAGCTGGACAGGGGGTAGCACTGAAGCTTTCTTT	CASSWTGGSTEAFF
TRBD1	TRBV11-2	once	TRBJ2-4	TGTGCCAGCAGCTTAGAAGCAGGGGGCAAAAACATTCAGTACTTC	CASSLEAGGKNIQYF
.	TRBV4-2	once	TRBJ1-2	TGTGCCAGCAGCCAAGATGCGGACTATGGCTACACCTTC	CASSQDADYGYTF
.	TRBV29-1	once	TRBJ2-5	TGCAGCGTTCTTAGAACCCAAGAGACCCAGTACTTC	CSVLRTQETQYF
TRBD2	TRBV10-3	.	TRBJ2-2	TGTGCCATCAGTGAGTATGGACTAGCGGGAACGACCGGGGAGCTGTTTTTT	CAISEYGLAGTTGELFF
.	TRBV6-5	.	TRBJ2-1	TGTGCCAGCAGTTACTCGAGGGGGTATGAGCAGTTCTTC	CASSYSRGYEQFF
TRBD1	TRBV5-6	.	TRBJ1-2	TGTGCCAGCAGCTTGGGACAGGGGGTCCAGGGCTACACCTTC	CASSLGQGVQGYTF
.	TRBV7-9	.	TRBJ1-5	TGTGCCAGCAGCTCGAAACAGGGAGATAAGAGCAATCAGCCCCAGCATTTT	CASSSKQGDKSNQPQHF
.	TRBV2	.	TRBJ2-1	TGTGCCATACACGACAGGCAGCAGTTCTTC	CAIHDRQQFF
TRBD1	TRBV5-4	.	TRBJ1-2	TGTGCCAGCAGCTTGTTCGGGACAGACTATGGCTACACCTTC	CASSLFGTDYGYTF
TRBD1	TRBV3-1/TRBV3-2	.	TRBJ2-3	TGTGCCAGCAGCTTAAGACGTACAGGGGGGACAGATACGCAGTATTTT	CASSLRRTGGTDTQYF
.	TRBV6-1	.	TRBJ1-1	TGTGCCAGCAGTGAATTGGGGCCGAGTACTGAAGCTTTCTTT	CASSELGPSTEAFF
.	TRBV10-3	.	TRBJ2-7	TGTGCCATTCAACAGCCTAGCGACTCCTACGAGCAGTACTTC	CAIQQPSDSYEQYF
.	TRBV7-2	few	TRBJ2-5	TGTGCCAGCAGCCCCCGTACGGGAGAGACCCAGTACTTC	CASSPRTGETQYF
.	TRBV18	.	TRBJ2-5	TGTGCCAGCTCACCGACTGGGGGGACCGGAGAGACCCAGTACTTC	CASSPTGGTGETQYF
TRBD2	TRBV2	.	TRBJ2-7	TGTGCCAGCAAGACCGGGACTAGCGGGAGTGACGAGCAGTACTTC	CASKTGTSGSDEQYF
.	TRBV7-2	.	TRBJ2-1	TGTGCCAGCAGCTTATTGGTCAGTTACAATGAGCAGTTCTTC	CASSLLVSYNEQFF
.	TRBV19	.	TRBJ2-3	TGTGCCAGTAGTATCTCACTAGCCCCCACAGATACGCAGTATTTT	CASSISLAPTDTQYF
TRBD1	TRBV14	.	TRBJ2-5	TGTGCCAGCAGCCCCCGCGGGACAGGCCAAGAGACCCAGTACTTC	CASSPRGTGQETQYF
.	TRBV7-7	.	TRBJ2-2	TGTGCCAGCAGCCAACTTTCGGTGACCGGGGAGCTGTTTTTT	CASSQLSVTGELFF
.	TRBV7-6	.	TRBJ1-4	TGTGCCAGCAGCTCATCGGAGGGGGAAAAACTGTTTTTT	CASSSSEGEKLFF
TRBD2	TRBV27	.	TRBJ2-1	TGTGCCAGCAGTTTATCGGGGGGGGTCCTCTACAATGAGCAGTTCTTC	CASSLSGGVLYNEQFF
TRBD1	TRBV28	.	TRBJ1-6	TGTGCCAGCAGTATCGGACAGGGTGGCTCACCCCTCCACTTT	CASSIGQGGSPLHF
.	TRBV9	.	TRBJ1-1	TGTGCCAGCAGCGTAGGAGGTAGTACTGAAGCTTTCTTT	CASSVGGSTEAFF
TRBD1	TRBV19	.	TRBJ1-1	TGTGCCAGTAGGACGGGACAGGGGGACACTGAAGCTTTCTTT	CASRTGQGDTEAFF
.	TRBV5-1	few	TRBJ1-3	TGCGCCAGCAGCTCCTGGGCGGGGGCTGGAAACACCATATATTTT	CASSSWAGAGNTIYF
.	TRBV6-2/TRBV6-3	.	TRBJ2-1	TGTGCCAGCAGTAGACCGTACGCCGGAGACAATGAGCAGTTCTTC	CASSRPYAGDNEQFF
.	TRBV19	.	TRBJ1-3	TGTGCCAGTAGTATAGATCTCGGTGAACTCACGGGAAACACCATATATTTT	CASSIDLGELTGNTIYF
.	TRBV9	.	TRBJ2-3	TGTGCCAGCAGCTCTGAGAGGCCGGGGGGCGCAGATACGCAGTATTTT	CASSSERPGGADTQYF
TRBD1	TRBV6-5	.	TRBJ1-2	TGTGCCAGCAGTTACGGGGGGACAGGTGAATATGGCTACACCTTC	CASSYGGTGEYGYTF